A selection of T cell receptor beta chains follows, all from one sample in a study of technical replicates of blood from a handful of donors. TCRdb keeps only in-frame clones here, not all; method: immunoSEQ multiplex PCR. The repertoire holds roughly 90,000 clones, with around 96% as singletons. The sample consisted of T cells isolated from PBMCs. The receptor source for this set is a human donor in good health. Each CDR3 is given with its conserved first and last residue. The D gene is left open where the match is weak. The listing skips clone size in some rows; elsewhere it reads once, few, many or a size class.

clone size: once
J gene: TRBJ2-7
V gene: TRBV4-1
D gene: NA
CDR3 DNA: TGCGCCAGCAGCCAAGGGAGGTTTCGACAGGCAACCTACGAGCAGTACTTC
CDR3 protein: CASSQGRFRQATYEQYF

clone size: NA
J gene: TRBJ2-1
V gene: TRBV29-1
D gene: TRBD1
CDR3 DNA: TGCAGCGTTCCAAGGACAGGGAAAGGGACCTACAATGAGCAGTTCTTC
CDR3 protein: CSVPRTGKGTYNEQFF

clone size: NA
J gene: TRBJ1-4
V gene: TRBV5-4
D gene: TRBD1
CDR3 DNA: TGTGCCAGCAGCCTGGGGACAGGGGGGAATGAAAAACTGTTTTTT
CDR3 protein: CASSLGTGGNEKLFF

clone size: NA
J gene: TRBJ1-1
V gene: TRBV18
D gene: TRBD1
CDR3 DNA: TGTGCCAGCTCACCTACAGGGGTCACTGAAGCTTTCTTT
CDR3 protein: CASSPTGVTEAFF

clone size: NA
J gene: TRBJ2-5
V gene: TRBV2
D gene: NA
CDR3 DNA: TGTGCCAGCAGGGACGGGACTGCACAAGAGACCCAGTACTTC
CDR3 protein: CASRDGTAQETQYF

clone size: NA
J gene: TRBJ1-2
V gene: TRBV25-1
D gene: NA
CDR3 DNA: TGTGCCAGCAGTGCCGACACCTATGGCTACACCTTC
CDR3 protein: CASSADTYGYTF

clone size: NA
J gene: TRBJ1-1
V gene: TRBV25-1
D gene: NA
CDR3 DNA: TGTGCCAGCAGTGAGGGGGCTTGGACTGAAGCTTTCTTT
CDR3 protein: CASSEGAWTEAFF

clone size: NA
J gene: TRBJ1-3
V gene: TRBV21-1
D gene: NA
CDR3 DNA: TGTGCCAGCAGCAAAAAGACAGGGGGATCTGGAAACACCATATATTTT
CDR3 protein: CASSKKTGGSGNTIYF

clone size: few
J gene: TRBJ2-5
V gene: TRBV5-1
D gene: NA
CDR3 DNA: TGCGCCAGCAGCTTGGGTACAGGGCCCCAAGAGACCCAGTACTTC
CDR3 protein: CASSLGTGPQETQYF

clone size: NA
J gene: TRBJ2-7
V gene: TRBV10-1
D gene: NA
CDR3 DNA: TGCGCCAGCAGTGAGGGTAGGGGGAGTTCCTACGAGCAGTACTTC
CDR3 protein: CASSEGRGSSYEQYF

clone size: once
J gene: TRBJ2-1
V gene: TRBV5-8
D gene: TRBD1
CDR3 DNA: TGTGCCAGCAGCAGGGGGACAGGGCGTGAGCAGTTCTTC
CDR3 protein: CASSRGTGREQFF

clone size: NA
J gene: TRBJ2-1
V gene: TRBV7-6
D gene: TRBD1
CDR3 DNA: TGTGCCAGCACCAACCCGGGACAGAACTACAATGAGCAGTTCTTC
CDR3 protein: CASTNPGQNYNEQFF

clone size: NA
J gene: TRBJ2-7
V gene: TRBV19
D gene: NA
CDR3 DNA: TGTGCCAGTAGTCAAGGACATTTCTACGAGCAGTACTTC
CDR3 protein: CASSQGHFYEQYF

clone size: NA
J gene: TRBJ1-2
V gene: TRBV18
D gene: TRBD1
CDR3 DNA: TGTGCCAGCTCACCACCCAATAACAGGGGGCATGGCTACACCTTC
CDR3 protein: CASSPPNNRGHGYTF

clone size: NA
J gene: TRBJ2-5
V gene: TRBV11-2
D gene: NA
CDR3 DNA: TGTGCCAGCAGCCCTGGGGATAGAGGGGAGACCCAGTACTTC
CDR3 protein: CASSPGDRGETQYF

clone size: NA
J gene: TRBJ2-3
V gene: TRBV4-1
D gene: NA
CDR3 DNA: TGCGCCAGCAGCCCGCAGACCCTAGCAGCTAGCACAGATACGCAGTATTTT
CDR3 protein: CASSPQTLAASTDTQYF

clone size: NA
J gene: TRBJ2-4
V gene: TRBV5-1
D gene: TRBD1
CDR3 DNA: TGCGCCAGCAGCCCGGATCGGCAGGGGGTAGCCAAAAACATTCAGTACTTC
CDR3 protein: CASSPDRQGVAKNIQYF

clone size: NA
J gene: TRBJ2-7
V gene: TRBV18
D gene: TRBD1
CDR3 DNA: TGTGCCAGCTCACCCGGACAGGGTAACTACGAGCAGTACTTC
CDR3 protein: CASSPGQGNYEQYF

clone size: NA
J gene: TRBJ2-5
V gene: TRBV15
D gene: NA
CDR3 DNA: TGTGCCACCAGCAGGGGCGGGAAAGAGACCCAGTACTTC
CDR3 protein: CATSRGGKETQYF

clone size: few
J gene: TRBJ1-2
V gene: TRBV7-9
D gene: NA
CDR3 DNA: TGTGCCGTTCCCCATCCAGGGCACTATGGCTACACCTTC
CDR3 protein: CAVPHPGHYGYTF

clone size: once
J gene: TRBJ2-3
V gene: TRBV2
D gene: TRBD2
CDR3 DNA: TGTGCCACCGAGGGGACTAGCGGGAGCACAGATACGCAGTATTTT
CDR3 protein: CATEGTSGSTDTQYF

clone size: NA
J gene: TRBJ1-5
V gene: TRBV15
D gene: NA
CDR3 DNA: TGTGCCACCAGCAGACATGGGGTACGGGGGGCGAGTCAGCCCCAGCATTTT
CDR3 protein: CATSRHGVRGASQPQHF

clone size: NA
J gene: TRBJ2-1
V gene: TRBV10-3
D gene: NA
CDR3 DNA: TGTGCCATCAGTGAGTCGACAGCTAATGAGCAGTTCTTC
CDR3 protein: CAISESTANEQFF

clone size: NA
J gene: TRBJ1-2
V gene: TRBV7-8
D gene: NA
CDR3 DNA: TGTGCCAGCAGTTCGACAGACGTCTATGGCTACACCTTC
CDR3 protein: CASSSTDVYGYTF

clone size: NA
J gene: TRBJ1-1
V gene: TRBV7-9
D gene: NA
CDR3 DNA: TGTGCCAGCAGCTACGACTCCTACGGCACTGAAGCTTTCTTT
CDR3 protein: CASSYDSYGTEAFF

clone size: NA
J gene: TRBJ2-2
V gene: TRBV23-1
D gene: NA
CDR3 DNA: TGCGCCAGCTGGACCAGGACAGAAAACACCGGGGAGCTGTTTTTT
CDR3 protein: CASWTRTENTGELFF

clone size: NA
J gene: TRBJ2-1
V gene: TRBV20-1
D gene: NA
CDR3 DNA: TGCAGTAATCCTCCGAGAGGTATCTTC
CDR3 protein: CSNPPRGIF

clone size: NA
J gene: TRBJ2-7
V gene: TRBV7-9
D gene: NA
CDR3 DNA: TGTGCCAGCAGCTTAGAGGGGGGGGTCTCTCGTTGGGAGCAGTACTTC
CDR3 protein: CASSLEGGVSRWEQYF

clone size: NA
J gene: TRBJ1-1
V gene: TRBV11-2
D gene: NA
CDR3 DNA: TGTGCCAGCAGACACGACAGAATGAACACTGAAGCTTTCTTT
CDR3 protein: CASRHDRMNTEAFF

clone size: NA
J gene: TRBJ2-2
V gene: TRBV30
D gene: NA
CDR3 DNA: TGTGCCTGGGTCCGGGTAAACACCGGGGAGCTGTTTTTT
CDR3 protein: CAWVRVNTGELFF

clone size: NA
J gene: TRBJ2-5
V gene: TRBV5-6
D gene: TRBD2
CDR3 DNA: TGTGCCAGCAGCCCGGGACTACAAGAGACCCAGTACTTC
CDR3 protein: CASSPGLQETQYF

clone size: NA
J gene: TRBJ1-1
V gene: TRBV6-5
D gene: NA
CDR3 DNA: TGTGCCAGCAGCTGGAGGGGTTCCACTGAAGCTTTCTTT
CDR3 protein: CASSWRGSTEAFF

clone size: NA
J gene: TRBJ2-7
V gene: TRBV15
D gene: TRBD2
CDR3 DNA: TGTGCCACCAGCAGAGACCGGGGGGTATACGAGCAGTACTTC
CDR3 protein: CATSRDRGVYEQYF

clone size: NA
J gene: TRBJ1-5
V gene: TRBV19
D gene: TRBD1
CDR3 DNA: TGTGCCAGTAGTTTTACAGGGGTCCAGCCCCAGCATTTT
CDR3 protein: CASSFTGVQPQHF

clone size: NA
J gene: TRBJ1-2
V gene: TRBV6-1
D gene: TRBD1
CDR3 DNA: TGTGCCAGCAGTGCCGCCGGGACAGTTAACGCTAGACGATATGGCTACACCTTC
CDR3 protein: CASSAAGTVNARRYGYTF

clone size: NA
J gene: TRBJ2-7
V gene: TRBV5-1
D gene: TRBD1
CDR3 DNA: TGCGCCAGCAGCCAGGACAGGGCCTACGAGCAGTACTTC
CDR3 protein: CASSQDRAYEQYF

clone size: NA
J gene: TRBJ1-2
V gene: TRBV28
D gene: TRBD1
CDR3 DNA: TGTGCCAGCAGTCTTGGGACAGCATCTAACTATGGCTACACCTTC
CDR3 protein: CASSLGTASNYGYTF

clone size: NA
J gene: TRBJ1-1
V gene: TRBV9
D gene: TRBD1
CDR3 DNA: TGTGCCAGCAGCGTAGGGGGACAGGGGGACACTGAAGCTTTCTTT
CDR3 protein: CASSVGGQGDTEAFF

clone size: NA
J gene: TRBJ1-1
V gene: TRBV6-1
D gene: TRBD1
CDR3 DNA: TGTGCCAGCAGCAATACAGGGACAGGGGTCGCTGAAGCTTTCTTT
CDR3 protein: CASSNTGTGVAEAFF

clone size: NA
J gene: TRBJ2-1
V gene: TRBV2
D gene: TRBD2
CDR3 DNA: TGTGCCAGCGCCGACAGAGCGGGAGTCTCCTACAATGAGCAGTTCTTC
CDR3 protein: CASADRAGVSYNEQFF

clone size: once
J gene: TRBJ1-2
V gene: TRBV2
D gene: NA
CDR3 DNA: TGTGCCAGCAGTGATACAGCTAACTATGGCTACACCTTC
CDR3 protein: CASSDTANYGYTF

clone size: NA
J gene: TRBJ1-2
V gene: TRBV7-2
D gene: NA
CDR3 DNA: TGTGCCAGCAGCTTATGGCAGGGTAGTGGCTACACCTTC
CDR3 protein: CASSLWQGSGYTF

clone size: NA
J gene: TRBJ2-5
V gene: TRBV6-1
D gene: NA
CDR3 DNA: TGTGCCAGCAGTGAATTATCTTTCGCCACATGGGAGACCCAGTACTTC
CDR3 protein: CASSELSFATWETQYF

clone size: NA
J gene: TRBJ2-1
V gene: TRBV6-1
D gene: NA
CDR3 DNA: TGTGCCAGCAGTTCAATACTGGGGGGTAATGAGCAGTTCTTC
CDR3 protein: CASSSILGGNEQFF